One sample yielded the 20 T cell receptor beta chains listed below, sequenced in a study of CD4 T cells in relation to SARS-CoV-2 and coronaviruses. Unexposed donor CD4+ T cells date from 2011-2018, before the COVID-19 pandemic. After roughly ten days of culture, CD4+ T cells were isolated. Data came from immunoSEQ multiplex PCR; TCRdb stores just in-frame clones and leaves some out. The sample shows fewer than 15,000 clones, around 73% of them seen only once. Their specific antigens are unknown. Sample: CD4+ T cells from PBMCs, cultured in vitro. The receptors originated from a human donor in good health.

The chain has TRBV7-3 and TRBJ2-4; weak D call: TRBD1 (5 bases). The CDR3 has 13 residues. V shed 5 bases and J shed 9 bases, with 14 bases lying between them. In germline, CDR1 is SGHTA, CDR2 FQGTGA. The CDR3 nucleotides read TGTGCCAGCAGCAGGGATCAGGGCAGCATTCAGTACTTC. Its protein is CASSRDQGSIQYF.

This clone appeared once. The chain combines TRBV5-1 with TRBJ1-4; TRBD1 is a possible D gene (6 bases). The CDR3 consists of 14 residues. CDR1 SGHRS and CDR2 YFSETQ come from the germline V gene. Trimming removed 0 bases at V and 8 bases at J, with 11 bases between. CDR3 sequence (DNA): TGCGCCAGCAGCTTGGCCCAGGGGAACGAAAAACTGTTTTTT. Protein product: CASSLAQGNEKLFF.

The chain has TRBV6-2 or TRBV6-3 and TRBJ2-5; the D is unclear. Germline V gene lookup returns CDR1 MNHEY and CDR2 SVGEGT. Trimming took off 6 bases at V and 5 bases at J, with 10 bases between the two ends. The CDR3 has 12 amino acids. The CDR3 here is CASSLRLETQYF. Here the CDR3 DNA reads TGTGCCAGCAGCTTACGTCTCGAGACCCAGTACTTC.

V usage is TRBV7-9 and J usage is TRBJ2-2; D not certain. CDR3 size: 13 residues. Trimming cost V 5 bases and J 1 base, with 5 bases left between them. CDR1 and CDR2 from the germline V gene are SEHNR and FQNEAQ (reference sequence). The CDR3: CASSAQNTGELFF. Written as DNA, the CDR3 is TGTGCCAGCAGCGCCCAGAACACCGGGGAGCTGTTTTTT.

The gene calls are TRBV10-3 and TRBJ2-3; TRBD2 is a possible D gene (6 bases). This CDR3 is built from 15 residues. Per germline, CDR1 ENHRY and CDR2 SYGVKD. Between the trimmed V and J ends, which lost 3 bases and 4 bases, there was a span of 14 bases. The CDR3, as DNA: TGTGCCATCAGTGATGAGGGAGGAAGGTCAGATACGCAGTATTTT. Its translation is CAISDEGGRSDTQYF.

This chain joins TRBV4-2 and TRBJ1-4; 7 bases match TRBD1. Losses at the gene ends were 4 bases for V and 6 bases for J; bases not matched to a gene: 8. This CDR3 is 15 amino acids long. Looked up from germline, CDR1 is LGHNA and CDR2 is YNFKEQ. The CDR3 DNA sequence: TGTGCCAGCAGCCCCCGGACAGGAAACTATGAAAAACTGTTTTTT. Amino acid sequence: CASSPRTGNYEKLFF.

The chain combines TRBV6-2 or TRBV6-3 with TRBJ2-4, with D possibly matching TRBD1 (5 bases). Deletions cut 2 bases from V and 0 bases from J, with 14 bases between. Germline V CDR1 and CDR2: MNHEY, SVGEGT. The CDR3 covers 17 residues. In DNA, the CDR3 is TGTGCCAGCAGTTACCCAACAGGAGACATAGCCAAAAACATTCAGTACTTC. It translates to CASSYPTGDIAKNIQYF.

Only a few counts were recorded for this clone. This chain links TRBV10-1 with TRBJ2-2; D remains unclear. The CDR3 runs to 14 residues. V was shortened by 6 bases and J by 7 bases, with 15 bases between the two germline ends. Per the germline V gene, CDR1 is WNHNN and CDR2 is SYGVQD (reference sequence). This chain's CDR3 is CASRPTLGVGELFF. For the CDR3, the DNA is TGCGCCAGCAGGCCTACATTGGGTGTCGGGGAGCTGTTTTTT.

The CDR3 region has the DNA TGTGCCAGCAGCTTAGCGAGGCTAGCGGGGGGTTACCGTTACAATGAGCAGTTCTTC. The encoded protein is CASSLARLAGGYRYNEQFF. The V gene is TRBV7-8, the J gene TRBJ2-1, with 11 bases that match TRBD2. From germline, CDR1 is SGHVS and CDR2 FQNEAQ. The CDR3 runs to 19 residues. V trimming: 0 bases; J trimming: 4 bases; junction bases outside the gene matches: 11.

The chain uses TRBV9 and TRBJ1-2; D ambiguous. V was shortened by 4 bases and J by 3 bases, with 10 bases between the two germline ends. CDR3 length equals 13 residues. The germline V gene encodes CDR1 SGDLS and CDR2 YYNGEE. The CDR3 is CASSPRPDYGYTF. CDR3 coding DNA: TGTGCCAGCAGCCCCCGGCCGGACTATGGCTACACCTTC.

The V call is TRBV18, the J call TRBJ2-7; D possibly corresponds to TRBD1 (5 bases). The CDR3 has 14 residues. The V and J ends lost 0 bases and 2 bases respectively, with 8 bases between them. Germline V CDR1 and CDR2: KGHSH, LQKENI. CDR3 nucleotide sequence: TGTGCCAGCTCACCACCGTCAGGGACCTACGAGCAGTACTTC. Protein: CASSPPSGTYEQYF.

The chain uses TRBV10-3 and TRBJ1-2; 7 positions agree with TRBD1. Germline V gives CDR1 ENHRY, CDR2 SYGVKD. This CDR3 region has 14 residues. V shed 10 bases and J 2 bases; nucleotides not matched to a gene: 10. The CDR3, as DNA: TGTGCCACAGGGTCGGACAGGCGAAACTATGGCTACACCTTC. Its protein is CATGSDRRNYGYTF.

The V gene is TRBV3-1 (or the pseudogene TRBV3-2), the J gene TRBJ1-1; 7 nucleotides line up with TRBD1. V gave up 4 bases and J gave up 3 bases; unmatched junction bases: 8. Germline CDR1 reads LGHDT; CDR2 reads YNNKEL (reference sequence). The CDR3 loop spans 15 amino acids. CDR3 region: CASSLRGGQYTEAFF. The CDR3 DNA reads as TGTGCCAGCAGCCTCCGGGGGGGACAGTACACTGAAGCTTTCTTT.

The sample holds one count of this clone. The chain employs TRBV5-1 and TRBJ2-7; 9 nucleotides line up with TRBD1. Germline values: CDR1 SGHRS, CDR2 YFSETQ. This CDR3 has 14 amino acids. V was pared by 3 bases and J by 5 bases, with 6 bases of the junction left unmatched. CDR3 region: CASSSGQGWDEQYF. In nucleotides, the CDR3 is TGCGCCAGCAGCTCTGGACAGGGGTGGGACGAGCAGTACTTC. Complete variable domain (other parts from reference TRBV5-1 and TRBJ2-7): KAGVTQTPRYLIKTRGQQVTLSCSPISGHRSVSWYQQTPGQGLQFLFEYFSETQRNKGNFPGRFSGRQFSNSRSEMNVSTLELGDSALYLCASSSGQGWDEQYFGPGTRLTVT.

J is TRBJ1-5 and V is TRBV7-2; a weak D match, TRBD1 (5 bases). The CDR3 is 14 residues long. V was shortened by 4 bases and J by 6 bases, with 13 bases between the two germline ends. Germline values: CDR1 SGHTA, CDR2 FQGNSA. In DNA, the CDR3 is TGTGCCAGCAGCTACCGGGACTTCGGTCAGCCCCAGCATTTT. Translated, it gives CASSYRDFGQPQHF.

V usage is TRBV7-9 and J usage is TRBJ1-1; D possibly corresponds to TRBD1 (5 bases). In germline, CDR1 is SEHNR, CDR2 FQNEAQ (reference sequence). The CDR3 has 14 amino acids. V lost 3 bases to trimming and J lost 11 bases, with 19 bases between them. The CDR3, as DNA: TGTGCCAGCAGCTTCGGTAGGGACCGCCCGAACGCTTTCTTT. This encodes CASSFGRDRPNAFF.

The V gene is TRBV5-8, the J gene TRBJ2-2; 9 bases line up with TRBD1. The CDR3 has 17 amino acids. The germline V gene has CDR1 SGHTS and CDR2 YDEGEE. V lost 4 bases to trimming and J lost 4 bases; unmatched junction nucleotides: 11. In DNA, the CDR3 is TGTGCCAGCAGCCAGGCAGGGACAGGGTTGGTCACCGGGGAGCTGTTTTTT. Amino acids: CASSQAGTGLVTGELFF.

The CDR3 reads CASSQESGDQPQHF. CDR3 nucleotide sequence: TGCGCCAGCAGCCAAGAATCAGGGGATCAGCCCCAGCATTTT. The V gene is TRBV4-3, the J gene TRBJ1-5, with D maybe TRBD1 (6 bases). Germline V gene data show CDR1 as LGHNA and CDR2 as YSLEER. This CDR3 has 14 residues. V dropped 0 bases and J dropped 5 bases, with 8 bases sitting between them.

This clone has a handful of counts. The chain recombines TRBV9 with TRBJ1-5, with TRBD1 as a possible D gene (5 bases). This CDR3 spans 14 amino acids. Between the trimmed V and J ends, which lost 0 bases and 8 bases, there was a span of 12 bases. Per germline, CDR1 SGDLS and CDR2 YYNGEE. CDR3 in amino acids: CASSVGTKEEPQHF. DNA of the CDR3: TGTGCCAGCAGCGTAGGGACAAAGGAGGAGCCCCAGCATTTT.

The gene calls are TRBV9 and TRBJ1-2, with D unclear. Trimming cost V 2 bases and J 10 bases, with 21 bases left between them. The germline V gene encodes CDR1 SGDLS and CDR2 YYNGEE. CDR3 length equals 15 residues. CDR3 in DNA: TGTGCCAGCAGCGTGGCTAACGGGCCCCCCTCTGCCTACACCTTC. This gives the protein CASSVANGPPSAYTF.